A selection of T cell receptor beta chains follows, all from one sample in a study of T cell repertoires in cytomegalovirus infection. TCRdb redid the calling of the reads with MiXCR, one entry per CDR3 protein. The sample lists some 700,000 distinct CDR3 sequences, less than 40% seen once, with 2.5% to 3% in the top ten. Sequencing was carried out using PBMCs. Receptors were obtained from a human donor in good health (CMV status not recorded). Some clones in this sample may be carry-over from other donors' samples. The conserved cysteine and the conserved F or W are not part of the CDR3 here.

v_gene	j_gene	CDR3aa
TRBV10-3	TRBJ2-1	AISESRLGRNNEQF
TRBV7-6	TRBJ2-5	ASSKSPRVSETQY
TRBV7-2	TRBJ1-5	AISLDGTVGNQPQH
TRBV7-2	TRBJ2-5	ASSPRTSGGLETQY
TRBV5-7	TRBJ2-1	ASSLCYGQGNFY
TRBV20-1	TRBJ2-7	SASLTGSYYEQY
TRBV19	TRBJ2-2	ASSMDRVPTGELF
TRBV19	TRBJ1-1	ASSGQGAEPEAF
TRBV7-8	TRBJ2-5	ASSAGLAGTRYQETQY
TRBV15	TRBJ1-3	ATSDRGLGAGNTIY
TRBV28	TRBJ1-1	ASAHTVGTEAF
TRBV7-6	TRBJ2-1	ASSPPGTSGSNEQF
TRBV19	TRBJ2-1	ASSILGNEQF
TRBV20-1	TRBJ1-2	KTSTGQGNYGYT
TRBV7-2	TRBJ1-5	ASSFSGDRGHDQPQH
TRBV6-8	TRBJ2-1	ASSYGVGGPLFNEQF
TRBV7-8	TRBJ1-1	ASSARNPGGTQQNTEAF
TRBV10-3	TRBJ1-1	AISESTAAEAF
TRBV10-3	TRBJ1-3	AISESAGNTIY
TRBV28	TRBJ1-2	ASSLPTGSYGYT
TRBV28	TRBJ1-5	ASNIRPQH
TRBV7-3	TRBJ1-1	ASSLVLGAHTEAF
TRBV4-2	TRBJ1-6	ASSQEAGVGSPLH
TRBV28	TRBJ2-5	ASSLTGVPETQY
TRBV11-2	TRBJ2-2	ASSLAGKGPPTGELF
TRBV6-5	TRBJ2-1	ASGSGGTNEQF
TRBV4-2	TRBJ2-7	ASSPHSGRVGEQY
TRBV7-3	TRBJ2-1	ASSSPTAGASPEQF
TRBV10-3	TRBJ2-5	AISPTSGSPQY
TRBV6-1	TRBJ2-2	ASTRTIGASGELF
TRBV7-9	TRBJ2-7	ASSSPTSGSYEQY
TRBV6-2/TRBV6-3	TRBJ2-4	ASSYSTAGGPKD
TRBV5-1	TRBJ2-1	ASSLSTRTLPYNEQF
TRBV7-2	TRBJ1-4	ASSFIPEPEEKLF
TRBV10-3	TRBJ2-7	AITRTSSSYEQY
TRBV6-8	TRBJ2-7	ASSYQGGEPY
TRBV7-2	TRBJ1-1	ASSSYSEAF
TRBV29-1	TRBJ2-1	SVAHLNEQF
TRBV11-2	TRBJ2-1	ASSKGQGLNEQF
TRBV11-2	TRBJ2-2	ASSLKRRAGGPFGELF
TRBV20-1	TRBJ2-1	SASGAGGPSDEQF
TRBV4-1	TRBJ1-4	ASSQLIQGAANEKLF
TRBV7-9	TRBJ1-2	ASTSGGYGYT
TRBV12-3/TRBV12-4	TRBJ1-1	ASKLQGPTEAF
TRBV24-1	TRBJ2-1	ATSEAGGSSWADEQF
TRBV4-2	TRBJ2-7	ASSQARVDEQY